This T cell receptor beta chain derives from a study of blood T cell repertoires in COVID-19. On the study more broadly: The United States, Italy and Spain supplied acute and convalescent COVID-19 samples.

This CDR3 is built from 16 residues. The study recruited people aged 18 to 89 years across under 25 US areas. Clinical histories supplied by participants themselves formed the basis of cohort assignment. Study processing details: Amplification of reference gene primers was used by the study to estimate nucleated cell counts. TCRdb keeps only in-frame clones here, not all; method: immunoSEQ multiplex PCR. The DNA gave D and trimming, while V, J and clone size come from that table. The sample contains some 170,000 clones, around 80% of which appear only once. The source is a man aged 40-50 years who had recovered from COVID-19. The J gene is TRBJ2-7, the V gene TRBV21-1; the table's D gene call, TRBD1, was not cross checked with the DNA. TRBV21-1 is a recognized pseudogene. The sample taken for sequencing was PBMCs or T cells enriched from blood (not recorded which). DNA for the CDR3: TGTGCCAGCAGCAAACAACCCCTCCCAGGGGGCTACGAGCAGTACGTC. Translating gives CASSKQPLPGGYEQYV.